This TCR beta chain was captured by sequencing in a study of breast tumors, draining lymph nodes, adjacent tissues. CDR1 is LGHDT and CDR2 is YNNKEL in the germline V gene (reference sequence). This CDR3 has 12 amino acids. Trimming removed 0 bases at V and 6 bases at J, with 6 bases between. Samples came from axillary lymph nodes draining the breast cancer. At least ten counts were recorded for this clonotype. The target antigen is unknown. TCRdb ran MiXCR on the multiplex PCR reads and lists one entry per CDR3 protein. The sample lists about 140,000 distinct CDR3 sequences, approximately 20% seen once, with more than 2.5% in the top ten. Study-wide findings and caveats: Data fit most tumor T cells coming from lymph node, expanding in tumor. Tumor repertoires ranked between lymph nodes and nontumor tissue in diversity, with V and J gene preferences. That most tumor T cells come from lymph nodes remained unproven.

Sequenced sample: axillary lymph node tissue. The clonotype was recovered from a female donor with breast cancer. Some clones in this sample may be carry-over from other donors' samples. The rearrangement links TRBV3-1 to TRBJ2-7; D is perhaps TRBD1 (6 bases). The CDR3 DNA reads as TGTGCCAGCAGCCAAGAACAGGGCGAGCAGTACTTC. Translated: CASSQEQGEQYF.